The rows below give T cell receptor beta chains drawn from one sample of a study of blood T cells in healthy people across ages. One entry per CDR3 protein, called by TCRdb with MiXCR from the 5' RACE reads. The profile shows about 730,000 distinct CDR3 sequences, more than 40% of them singletons. Sequenced material: blood. The receptors derive from a woman in her fifties or sixties in good health. CDR3s include the opening cysteine and the closing phenylalanine or tryptophan. D genes are given only for firm matches. Where a row states a size, it is once, few, many or the class of an expanded clone; other rows omit it.

D	size	J	length	V	DNA	CDR3
NA	few	TRBJ2-5	14	TRBV29-1	TGCAGCGCTCATACCCCCGACAGAATAGAGACCCAGTACTTC	CSAHTPDRIETQYF
NA	few	TRBJ1-2	14	TRBV18	TGTGCCAGCTCTCCCAGACCACTGGGTTATGGCTACACCTTC	CASSPRPLGYGYTF
NA	NA	TRBJ2-1	13	TRBV11-2	TGTGCCAGCAGCGTCGGGGTGAAGGATGAGCAGTTCTTC	CASSVGVKDEQFF
NA	NA	TRBJ2-1	15	TRBV7-9	TGTGCCAGCAGCTTAGGGACTTCTACCTACAATGAGCAGTTCTTC	CASSLGTSTYNEQFF
TRBD1	NA	TRBJ1-4	14	TRBV30	TGTGCCTGGAGTGTAGACAGGGGGCTTGAAAAACTGTTTTTT	CAWSVDRGLEKLFF
NA	few	TRBJ1-1	15	TRBV7-9	TGTGCCAGCAGCTTAAAAGGGTTTGAGAACACTGAAGCTTTCTTT	CASSLKGFENTEAFF
TRBD2	many	TRBJ2-7	17	TRBV6-5	TGTGCCAGCAGTTACTCGACGGGAGGGGGGGTCTCCTACGAGCAGTACTTC	CASSYSTGGGVSYEQYF
NA	NA	TRBJ2-3	17	TRBV25-1	TGTGCCAGCAGTGAATGGACGCCGTCGGGTAGCACAGATACGCAGTATTTT	CASSEWTPSGSTDTQYF
NA	NA	TRBJ1-2	14	TRBV7-8	TGTGCCAGCTCTCACCGGGCAGTCAACTATGGCTACACCTTC	CASSHRAVNYGYTF
TRBD1	few	TRBJ1-5	14	TRBV20-1	TGCAGTGCTAGAGATCAGGGGGACAATCAGCCCCAGCATTTT	CSARDQGDNQPQHF
TRBD2	NA	TRBJ2-7	14	TRBV6-2/TRBV6-3	TGTGCCAGCAGTGAGAGGCGGGGGAGGTACGAGCAGTACTTC	CASSERRGRYEQYF
TRBD1	few	TRBJ1-4	17	TRBV4-2	TGTGCCAGCAGATTCGTAGGGGGCAGTAGGGCTAATGAAAAACTGTTTTTT	CASRFVGGSRANEKLFF
NA	NA	TRBJ2-3	16	TRBV18	TGTGCCAGCCCACCTTCCGAGGTAGCGGCTCACGATACGCAGTATTTT	CASPPSEVAAHDTQYF
NA	NA	TRBJ1-1	12	TRBV5-1	TGCGCCAGTCAAAGCATCGGCACTGAAGCTTTCTTT	CASQSIGTEAFF
NA	few	TRBJ2-7	15	TRBV7-2	TGTGCCAGCAGCTTCTCGAACCTCCTATTCTACGAGCAGTACTTC	CASSFSNLLFYEQYF
TRBD2	NA	TRBJ2-3	17	TRBV7-2	TGTGCCAGCAGCTTAGCGCAGAGCGGGGTAGGCACAGATACGCAGTATTTT	CASSLAQSGVGTDTQYF
NA	NA	TRBJ2-7	12	TRBV5-1	TGTGCCAGCAGCTTGGAAGAATACGAGCAGTACTTC	CASSLEEYEQYF
TRBD2	NA	TRBJ2-3	15	TRBV20-1	TGCAGTGCTAGAGCCTCCAGTAGCGGGGGAGATACGCAGTATTTT	CSARASSSGGDTQYF
NA	NA	TRBJ2-3	13	TRBV2	TGTGCCAGCCCCAGGCGGGACACAGATACGCAGTATTTT	CASPRRDTDTQYF
NA	NA	TRBJ2-7	13	TRBV28	TGTGCCAGCAGTCTCCCTGGGACACCCGAGCAGTACTTC	CASSLPGTPEQYF
NA	NA	TRBJ2-1	14	TRBV21-1	TGTGCCAGCAGCAAAGGGGACAGCCGATGGTTAAAGTTCTTC	CASSKGDSRWLKFF
NA	few	TRBJ1-2	14	TRBV4-2	TGTGCCAGCAGCCAAGTGGAGGCAGACTATGGCTACACCTTC	CASSQVEADYGYTF
TRBD1	many	TRBJ1-2	15	TRBV27	TGTGCCAGCAGTCCAGGGACAGGGGTAAACTATGGCTACACCTTC	CASSPGTGVNYGYTF
NA	NA	TRBJ1-1	12	TRBV10-3	TGTGCCATCATAAGCGAGGGCACTGAAGCTTTCTTT	CAIISEGTEAFF
NA	few	TRBJ1-1	16	TRBV20-1	TGCAGTGCTAGCCAGGACGGACAGAGAAAGAACACTGAAGCTTTCTTT	CSASQDGQRKNTEAFF
TRBD2	few	TRBJ2-7	14	TRBV4-3	TGCGCCAGCAGCCCAGCGGGGGGTTGGTACGAGCAGTACTTC	CASSPAGGWYEQYF
TRBD2	NA	TRBJ2-5	16	TRBV4-3	TGCGCCAGCAGCCAAGATTGGCTAGCGGGTAGGGAGACCCAGTACTTC	CASSQDWLAGRETQYF
NA	NA	TRBJ1-1	15	TRBV3-1	TGTGCCAGCAGCCTATACGGGGCTCGACACACTGAAGCTTTCTTT	CASSLYGARHTEAFF
TRBD1	NA	TRBJ2-3	16	TRBV5-1	TGCGCCAGCAGTCCGACCGGGACAGGCTTGGCAGATACGCAGTATTTT	CASSPTGTGLADTQYF
TRBD2	NA	TRBJ2-3	18	TRBV20-1	TGCAGTGCTAGACCAGTCCATACCGGGACTAGCGGGGGGGATACGCAGTATTTT	CSARPVHTGTSGGDTQYF
NA	NA	TRBJ1-4	16	TRBV7-2	TGTGCCAGCAGCTTAGCGCCCGGCCTCGGGGGCGAAAAACTGTTTTTT	CASSLAPGLGGEKLFF
NA	few	TRBJ2-7	13	TRBV29-1	TGCAGCGCCGGTGATGGCAGGACCTACGAGCAGTACTTC	CSAGDGRTYEQYF
TRBD2	NA	TRBJ2-7	18	TRBV20-1	TGCAGTACTGGGCGAGCGGGACTAGCGGGAGTTTTGGCGGGGGAGCAGTACTTC	CSTGRAGLAGVLAGEQYF
NA	NA	TRBJ2-5	15	TRBV20-1	TGCAGTGCTACTTCGGCGGGTGGGATTCGAGAGACCCAGTACTTC	CSATSAGGIRETQYF
TRBD1	NA	TRBJ2-5	15	TRBV12-3/TRBV12-4	TGTGCCAGCAGTTCCACGACAGGGTCGGGAGAGACCCAGTACTTC	CASSSTTGSGETQYF
NA	few	TRBJ2-1	15	TRBV7-3	TGTGCCAGCAGCTTAGCCCTAGCGACCTACAATGAGCAGTTCTTC	CASSLALATYNEQFF
NA	few	TRBJ2-5	12	TRBV2	TGTGTCCAACAGGGAACCTCGGAGACCCAGTACTTC	CVQQGTSETQYF
NA	NA	TRBJ2-7	14	TRBV6-1	TGTGCCAGCAGTGAAAAGGAGGGGGGGAATGAGCAGTACTTC	CASSEKEGGNEQYF
NA	few	TRBJ2-7	17	TRBV9	TGTGCCCGCAGCGGATTGGTCATCGGGAGCCTCACGACCGAGCAGTACTTC	CARSGLVIGSLTTEQYF
TRBD1	NA	TRBJ2-1	14	TRBV11-1	TGTGCCAGCAGCTCGAGGACAGGAGAGAGTGAGCAGTTCTTC	CASSSRTGESEQFF
NA	few	TRBJ1-1	15	TRBV20-1	TGCAGTGCTAGAGGGGAAGGGGGGGGGAGCACTGAAGCTTTCTTT	CSARGEGGGSTEAFF
NA	NA	TRBJ2-7	15	TRBV12-3/TRBV12-4	TGTGCCAGCAGTTTAATATGGGGGGCGGGGTACGAGCAGTACTTC	CASSLIWGAGYEQYF
TRBD1	NA	TRBJ1-4	16	TRBV4-1	TGCGCCAGCAGCCAAACATTCGGGACAGGGCTTGAAAAACTGTTTTTT	CASSQTFGTGLEKLFF
NA	NA	TRBJ2-2	14	TRBV7-3	TGTGCCAGCAGCTTAGGGAGAAACACCGGGGAGCTGTTTTTT	CASSLGRNTGELFF
NA	NA	TRBJ1-5	13	TRBV20-1	TGCAGTGCTACTGACAGCGACAATCAGCCCCAGCATTTT	CSATDSDNQPQHF
TRBD2	NA	TRBJ2-4	14	TRBV10-1	TGCGCCAGCAGTTCCGGGACTACAAAAAATGAGCAGTACTTC	CASSSGTTKNEQYF
NA	once	TRBJ1-1	11	TRBV29-1	TGCAGCGTTGTTGTGAACACTGAAGCTTTCTTT	CSVVVNTEAFF
NA	NA	TRBJ2-7	14	TRBV15	TGTACCACCAGCTCACGGACTGCTATCTACGAGCAGTACTTC	CTTSSRTAIYEQYF
NA	few	TRBJ2-1	15	TRBV5-1	TGCGCCAGCAGCTTGGTTTCGGGAGAGTACAATGAGCAGTTCTTC	CASSLVSGEYNEQFF